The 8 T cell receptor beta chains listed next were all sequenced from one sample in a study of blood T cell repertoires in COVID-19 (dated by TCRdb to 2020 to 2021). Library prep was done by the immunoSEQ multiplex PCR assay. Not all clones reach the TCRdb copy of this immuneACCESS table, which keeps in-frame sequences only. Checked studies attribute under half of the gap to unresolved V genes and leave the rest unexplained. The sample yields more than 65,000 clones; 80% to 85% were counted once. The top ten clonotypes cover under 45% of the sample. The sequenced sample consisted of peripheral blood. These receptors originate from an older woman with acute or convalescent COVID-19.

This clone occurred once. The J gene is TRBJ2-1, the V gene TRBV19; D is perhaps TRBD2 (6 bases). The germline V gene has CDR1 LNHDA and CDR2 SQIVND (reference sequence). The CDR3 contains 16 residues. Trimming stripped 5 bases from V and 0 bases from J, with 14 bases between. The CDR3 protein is CASSFQGGTSYNEQFF. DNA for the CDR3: TGTGCCAGTAGTTTTCAAGGCGGGACCTCCTACAATGAGCAGTTCTTC.

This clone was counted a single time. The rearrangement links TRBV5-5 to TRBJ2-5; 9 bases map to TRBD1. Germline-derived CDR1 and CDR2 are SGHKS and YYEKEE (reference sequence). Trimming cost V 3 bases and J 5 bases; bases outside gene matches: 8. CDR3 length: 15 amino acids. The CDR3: CASSSAGQGVETQYF. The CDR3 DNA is TGTGCCAGCAGCTCAGCGGGACAGGGTGTCGAGACCCAGTACTTC. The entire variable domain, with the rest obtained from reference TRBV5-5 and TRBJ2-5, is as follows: DAGVTQSPTHLIKTRGQQVTLRCSPISGHKSVSWYQQVLGQGPQFIFQYYEKEERGRGNFPDRFSARQFPNYSSELNVNALLLGDSALYLCASSSAGQGVETQYFGPGTRLLVL.

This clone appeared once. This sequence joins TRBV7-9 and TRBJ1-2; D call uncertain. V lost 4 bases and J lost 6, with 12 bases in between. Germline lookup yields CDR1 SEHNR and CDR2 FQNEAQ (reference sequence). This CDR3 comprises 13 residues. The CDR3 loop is CASSSNAVNGYTF. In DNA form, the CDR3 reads TGTGCCAGCAGCTCGAATGCGGTCAATGGCTACACCTTC. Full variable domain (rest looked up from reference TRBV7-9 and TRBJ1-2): DTGVSQNPRHKITKRGQNVTFRCDPISEHNRLYWYRQTLGQGPEFLTYFQNEAQLEKSRLLSDRFSAERPKGSFSTLEIQRTEQGDSAMYLCASSSNAVNGYTFGSGTRLTVV.

The DNA for the CDR3 is TGTGCCAGTAGTACCGGGGGGGCTACCACTGAAGCTTTCTTT. Amino acids: CASSTGGATTEAFF. The V gene is TRBV19, the J gene TRBJ1-1, with D perhaps TRBD1 (6 bases). Looked up from germline, CDR1 is LNHDA and CDR2 is SQIVND (reference sequence). This CDR3 is 14 amino acids long. V lost 4 bases, J lost 4 bases, and 13 bases lay in between.

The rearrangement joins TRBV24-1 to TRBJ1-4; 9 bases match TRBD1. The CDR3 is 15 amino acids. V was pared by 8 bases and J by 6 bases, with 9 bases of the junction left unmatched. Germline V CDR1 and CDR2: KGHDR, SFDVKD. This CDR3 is CATNPRQGVDEKLFF. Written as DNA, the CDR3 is TGTGCCACCAACCCAAGACAGGGGGTGGATGAAAAACTGTTTTTT.

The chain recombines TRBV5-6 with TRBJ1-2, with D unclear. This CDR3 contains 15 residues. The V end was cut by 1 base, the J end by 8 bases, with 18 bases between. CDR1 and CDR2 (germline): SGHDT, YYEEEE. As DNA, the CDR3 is TGTGCCAGCAGCTTGCCTGAGGGCAGACTCCAGGGCTACACCTTC. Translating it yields CASSLPEGRLQGYTF.

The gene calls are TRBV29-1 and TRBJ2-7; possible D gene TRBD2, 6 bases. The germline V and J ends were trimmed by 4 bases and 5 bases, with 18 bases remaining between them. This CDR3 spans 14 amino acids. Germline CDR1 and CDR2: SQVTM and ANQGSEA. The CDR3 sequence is CSVAVVGGDDEQYF. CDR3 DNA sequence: TGCAGCGTTGCGGTAGTGGGGGGAGACGACGAGCAGTACTTC.

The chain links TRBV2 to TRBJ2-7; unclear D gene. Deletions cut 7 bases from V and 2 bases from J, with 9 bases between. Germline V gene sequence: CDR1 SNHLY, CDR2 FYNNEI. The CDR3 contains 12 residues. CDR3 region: CASTNPTYEQYF. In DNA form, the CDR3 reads TGTGCCAGCACAAATCCCACCTACGAGCAGTACTTC.